The clone carrying this TCR beta chain was seen repeatedly, ten times or more. This sample is part of a study of identical twins. TCRdb itself ran the 5' RACE reads through MiXCR, one entry per CDR3 protein. The sample carries roughly 690,000 distinct CDR3 sequences, about 20% recorded once. Losses at the gene ends were 8 bases for V and 3 bases for J; bases not matched to a gene: 7. CDR3 length: 15 residues. Per germline, CDR1 WNHNN and CDR2 SYGVQD (reference sequence). This sample was shared with a second study, whose subject was T cells expressing NK-cell markers.

The sample consisted of PBMCs. The TCR comes from a woman between 18 and 30 years old in good health. The rearrangement uses TRBV10-1 and TRBJ2-3, with TRBD1 matching over 11 bases. The CDR3 is CASWSRDRGTDTQYF. DNA for the CDR3: TGCGCCAGCTGGTCTCGGGACAGGGGGACAGATACGCAGTATTTT.